The 15 T cell receptor beta chains below all came from one sample that was sequenced in a study of T cell responses to AZD1222 COVID-19 vaccine. Clones were sequenced by immunoSEQ multiplex PCR, and TCRdb holds only the in-frame ones, with some missing. The sample carries some 120,000 clones, over 75% recorded once. The source was peripheral blood, collected on day 0 of AZD1222 vaccination. The source of these receptors is an adult in good health.

The genes are TRBV5-1 and TRBJ1-4; weak D call: TRBD1 (5 bases). The CDR3 spans 14 residues. Germline V CDR1 and CDR2: SGHRS, YFSETQ. V gave up 2 bases and J gave up 6 bases, with 11 bases separating them. The DNA of the CDR3 is TGCGCCAGCAGCTTCAGGGCGTCGGATGAAAAACTGTTTTTT. Its translation is CASSFRASDEKLFF.

There are a few counts of this clone. This rearrangement joins TRBV27 to TRBJ2-3; TRBD1 matches 7 bases. Germline V lookup: CDR1 MNHEY, CDR2 SMNVEV (reference sequence). CDR3 length: 16 amino acids. The V and J ends lost 5 bases and 2 bases, in that order; junction bases with no gene match: 10. The CDR3 nucleotides are TGTGCCAGCAGTCCCCGCCGGGACAGTTTCACAGATACGCAGTATTTT. Its protein is CASSPRRDSFTDTQYF.

The J gene is TRBJ1-1, the V gene TRBV20-1; 7 nucleotides agree with TRBD1. CDR3 length: 11 amino acids. CDR1 and CDR2 (germline): DFQATT, SNEGSKA (reference sequence). After removal of 6 bases from V and 6 bases from J, the junction contained 4 bases not matched to a gene. In DNA form, the CDR3 reads TGCAGTGCCAGGGGGGGGGCTGAAGCTTTCTTT. Translated, it gives CSARGGAEAFF.

The chain couples TRBV7-8 to TRBJ1-2, with D perhaps matching TRBD1 (5 bases). The ends were cut back, 3 bases at V and 5 bases at J, with 13 bases in the middle. CDR3 length: 14 residues. Looked up from germline, CDR1 is SGHVS and CDR2 is FQNEAQ. CDR3 amino acids: CASSLSGSGYGYTF. The DNA of the CDR3 is TGTGCCAGCAGCTTGTCAGGGTCCGGGTATGGCTACACCTTC.

The V and J genes are TRBV7-9 and TRBJ1-1; TRBD1 is a possible D gene (6 bases). V lost 4 bases and J 5 bases, leaving 14 bases between the germline ends. The CDR3 sequence is 14 residues long. Germline CDR1 and CDR2: SEHNR and FQNEAQ (reference sequence). This chain's CDR3 is CASSSQGGKTEAFF. Here the CDR3 DNA reads TGTGCCAGCAGCTCACAGGGAGGGAAGACTGAAGCTTTCTTT.

This chain uses TRBV25-1 with TRBJ2-2, with D unclear. The CDR3 sequence is 14 residues long. The V gene lost 8 bases and the J gene lost 1 base, with 11 bases spanning the gap. Germline CDR1 MGHDK, CDR2 SYGVNS. The CDR3, as DNA: TGTGCCAGCGAGTCCCGGATGAACACCGGGGAGCTGTTTTTT. Its translation is CASESRMNTGELFF.

The gene calls are TRBV11-2 and TRBJ1-4; no reliable D call. Germline V CDR1 and CDR2: SGHAT, FQNNGV. This CDR3 region has 14 residues. V was shortened by 7 bases and J by 5 bases, with 14 bases between the two germline ends. CDR3: CASIGGWENEKLFF. The CDR3 coding sequence is TGTGCCAGCATTGGTGGCTGGGAAAATGAAAAACTGTTTTTT.

The V call is TRBV4-2, the J call TRBJ2-3; 13 bases are shared with TRBD2. The CDR3 length is 18 residues. V lost 0 bases to trimming and J lost 0 bases; unmatched junction nucleotides: 3. The germline V gene encodes CDR1 LGHNA and CDR2 YNFKEQ. CDR3 amino acids: CASSQDGLAGVSTDTQYF. The DNA of the CDR3 is TGTGCCAGCAGCCAAGATGGACTAGCGGGGGTGAGCACAGATACGCAGTATTTT.

The chain combines TRBV6-5 with TRBJ2-5; 7 nucleotides agree with TRBD1. After removal of 6 bases from V and 2 bases from J, the junction contained 3 bases not matched to a gene. CDR3 length: 13 residues. CDR1 is MNHEY, CDR2 SVGAGI, per germline. CDR3 amino acids: CASSRQGQETQYF. CDR3 nucleotide sequence: TGTGCCAGCAGCCGACAGGGTCAAGAGACCCAGTACTTC.

This sequence joins TRBV11-2 and TRBJ1-2; D call uncertain. CDR1 and CDR2 from the germline V gene are SGHAT and FQNNGV. Trimming removed 1 base at V and 6 bases at J, with 15 bases between. CDR3 size: 15 residues. For the CDR3, the DNA is TGTGCCAGCAGCTTAGCCCCCGTTGGATTGGATGGCTACACCTTC. Translated: CASSLAPVGLDGYTF.

The chain employs TRBV5-1 and TRBJ1-6; tentatively, D is TRBD1 (5 bases). The CDR3 has 14 amino acids. Trimming removed 0 bases at V and 4 bases at J, with 5 bases between. In germline, CDR1 is SGHRS, CDR2 YFSETQ. The CDR3 protein is CASSLGQYNSPLHF. The CDR3 nucleotides are TGCGCCAGCAGCTTGGGACAGTATAATTCACCCCTCCACTTT.

The V call is TRBV3-1 (or the pseudogene TRBV3-2), the J call TRBJ2-7; D may be TRBD1 (6 bases). Looked up from germline, CDR1 is LGHDT and CDR2 is YNNKEL (reference sequence). V was trimmed by 1 base and J by 2 bases, leaving 9 bases between them. CDR3 length: 14 residues. CDR3 region: CASSQGTATYEQYF. CDR3 in DNA: TGTGCCAGCAGCCAAGGGACAGCTACCTACGAGCAGTACTTC.

The CDR3 spells CASSPPTGQGARELFF. CDR3 in DNA: TGTGCCAGCAGCCCACCAACGGGACAGGGGGCCAGGGAGCTGTTTTTT. The chain joins TRBV16 to TRBJ2-2; TRBD1 aligns across 12 bases. Trimming at V came to 4 bases and at J to 9 bases, leaving 9 bases not matched to a gene. This CDR3 has 16 amino acids. The germline V gene has CDR1 KGHSY and CDR2 FQNENV.

V gene TRBV7-3 combines with J gene TRBJ1-6, with 7 bases fitting TRBD1. Trimming at V came to 4 bases and at J to 7 bases, leaving 4 bases not matched to a gene. Germline V gives CDR1 SGHTA, CDR2 FQGTGA. This CDR3 comprises 14 residues. CDR3 DNA sequence: TGTGCCAGCAGCTCGGGACAGTCAAATTCACCCCTCCACTTT. Translating gives CASSSGQSNSPLHF.

The V gene is TRBV11-1, the J gene TRBJ1-1, with 8 bases lining up with TRBD1. In germline, CDR1 is SGHAT, CDR2 FQDESV (reference sequence). The length of the CDR3 is 16 residues. V shed 5 bases and J 5 bases; nucleotides not matched to a gene: 13. CDR3: CASSGPAGQGNTEAFF. The CDR3 bases are TGTGCCAGCAGCGGCCCGGCCGGACAGGGAAATACTGAAGCTTTCTTT. Drawing the rest from reference TRBV11-1 and TRBJ1-1, the complete variable domain is EAEVAQSPRYKITEKSQAVAFWCDPISGHATLYWYRQILGQGPELLVQFQDESVVDDSQLPKDRFSAERLKGVDSTLKIQPAELGDSAMYLCASSGPAGQGNTEAFFGQGTRLTVV.